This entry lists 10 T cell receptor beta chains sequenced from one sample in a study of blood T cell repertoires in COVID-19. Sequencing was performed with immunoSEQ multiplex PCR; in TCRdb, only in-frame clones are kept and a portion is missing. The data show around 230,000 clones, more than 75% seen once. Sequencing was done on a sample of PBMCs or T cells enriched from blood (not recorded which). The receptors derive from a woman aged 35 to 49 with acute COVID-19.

The CDR3 protein is CASSLRQGWNEQFF. For the CDR3, the DNA is TGTGCCAGCAGTTTGAGACAGGGGTGGAATGAGCAGTTCTTC. The J gene is TRBJ2-1, the V gene TRBV27, with TRBD1 identical over 8 bases. The CDR3 runs to 14 residues. Unmatched junction bases numbered 5, after V lost 3 bases and J lost 7 bases. The germline V gene encodes CDR1 MNHEY and CDR2 SMNVEV (reference sequence).

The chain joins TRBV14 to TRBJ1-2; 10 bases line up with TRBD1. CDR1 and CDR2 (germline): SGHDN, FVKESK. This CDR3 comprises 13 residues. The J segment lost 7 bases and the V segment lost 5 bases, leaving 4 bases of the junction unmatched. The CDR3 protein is CASSYGTGAGYTF. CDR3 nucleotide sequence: TGTGCCAGCAGCTACGGGACAGGGGCTGGCTACACCTTC.

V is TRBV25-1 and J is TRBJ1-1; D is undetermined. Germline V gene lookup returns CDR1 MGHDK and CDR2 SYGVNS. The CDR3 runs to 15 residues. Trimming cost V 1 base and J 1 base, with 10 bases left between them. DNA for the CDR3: TGTGCCAGCAGTGAATTGAGGGTTTCGAACACTGAAGCTTTCTTT. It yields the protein CASSELRVSNTEAFF.

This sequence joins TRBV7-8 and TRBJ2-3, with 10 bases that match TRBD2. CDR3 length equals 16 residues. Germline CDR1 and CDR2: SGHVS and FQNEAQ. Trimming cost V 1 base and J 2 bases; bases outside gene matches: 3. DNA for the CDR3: TGTGCCAGCAGCTTAGTAGCGGGAGGAATCACAGATACGCAGTATTTT. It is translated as CASSLVAGGITDTQYF.

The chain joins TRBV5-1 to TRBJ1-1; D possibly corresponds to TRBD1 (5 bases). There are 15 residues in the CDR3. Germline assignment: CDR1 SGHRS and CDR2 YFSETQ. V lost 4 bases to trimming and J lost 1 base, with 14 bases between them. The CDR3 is CASSRYRLPNTEAFF. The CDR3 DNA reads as TGCGCCAGCAGCAGATACAGGCTTCCGAACACTGAAGCTTTCTTT.

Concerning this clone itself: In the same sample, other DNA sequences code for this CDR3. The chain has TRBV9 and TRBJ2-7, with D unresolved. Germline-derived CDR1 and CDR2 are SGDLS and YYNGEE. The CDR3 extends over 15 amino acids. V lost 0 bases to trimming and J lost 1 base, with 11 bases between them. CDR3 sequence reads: CASSVGPGFSYEQYF. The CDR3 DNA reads TGTGCCAGCAGCGTAGGACCCGGGTTTTCCTACGAGCAGTACTTC.

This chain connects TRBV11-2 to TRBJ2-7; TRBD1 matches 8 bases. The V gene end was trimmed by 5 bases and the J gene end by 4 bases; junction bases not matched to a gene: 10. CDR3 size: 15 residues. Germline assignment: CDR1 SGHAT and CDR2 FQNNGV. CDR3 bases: TGTGCCAGCAGCCGTGGCGGGACAGGACTATACGAGCAGTACTTC. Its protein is CASSRGGTGLYEQYF.

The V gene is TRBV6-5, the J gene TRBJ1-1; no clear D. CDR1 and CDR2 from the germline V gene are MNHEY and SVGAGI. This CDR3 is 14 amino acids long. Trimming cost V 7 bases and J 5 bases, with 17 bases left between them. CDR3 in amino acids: CASTKSEVRTEAFF. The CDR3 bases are TGTGCCAGCACCAAATCGGAGGTCCGGACTGAAGCTTTCTTT.

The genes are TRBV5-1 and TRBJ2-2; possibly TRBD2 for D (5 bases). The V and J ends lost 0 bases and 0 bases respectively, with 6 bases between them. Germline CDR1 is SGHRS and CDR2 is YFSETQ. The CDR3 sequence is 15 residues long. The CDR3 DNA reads TGCGCCAGCAGCTTGGCGGGAACGAACACCGGGGAGCTGTTTTTT. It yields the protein CASSLAGTNTGELFF.

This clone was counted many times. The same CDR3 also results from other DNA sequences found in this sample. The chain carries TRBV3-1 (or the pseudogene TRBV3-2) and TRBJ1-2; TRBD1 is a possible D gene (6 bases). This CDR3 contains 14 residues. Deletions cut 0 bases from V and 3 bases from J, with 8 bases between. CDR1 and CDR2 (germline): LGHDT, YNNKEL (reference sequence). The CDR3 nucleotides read TGTGCCAGCAGCCAAGATGGGGGCCACTATGGCTACACCTTC. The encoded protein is CASSQDGGHYGYTF.